This TCR beta chain was sequenced for a study of shared clonotypes between healthy human individuals. Study-wide findings and caveats: Relative to memory subsets, naive subsets generally showed larger estimated richness.

Healthy HIV-negative adults with no recent acute infections or vaccinations were recruited as donors. Into CD45RA+ naive and CD45RA-negative memory subsets, the CD4+ cells were split. The method was immunoSEQ multiplex PCR; TCRdb's version includes in-frame clones alone and lacks a portion of them. The sample contains 650,000 to 800,000 clones, around 70% of which appear only once. The V segment lost 5 bases and the J segment 1 base; nucleotides outside the gene matches: 6. This CDR3 spans 16 amino acids. Per germline, CDR1 MNHEY and CDR2 SMNVEV (reference sequence). In regard to this clone: The antigen is undetermined. Different DNA sequences within this sample yield the same CDR3.

The genes are TRBV27 and TRBJ1-1; 11 bases are a match to TRBD1. The sequencing input was memory CD4+ T cells sorted from blood. Stated subset: CD45RA-negative fraction. This TCR came from a woman aged 30 to 39 in good health. The CDR3 reads CASSLGQGARNTEAFF. As DNA, the CDR3 is TGTGCCAGCAGTCTAGGACAGGGGGCGCGGAACACTGAAGCTTTCTTT.